Below, 30 T cell receptor beta chains from the same sample are listed, as sequenced in a study of blood T cell repertoires in COVID-19 (dated by TCRdb to about 2020). The method behind the library was the immunoSEQ multiplex PCR assay. TCRdb obtained this table from immuneACCESS and retained in-frame rearrangements with V and J assigned. These tables miss some clones; where compared with another copy, unresolved V genes account for less than half of the shortfall, and the remainder is unexplained. This sample holds approximately 28,000 clones; around 87% were observed only once. The ten largest clones represent around 6.2% of the sample. The source material was peripheral blood. All receptors come from a human donor in a cohort sampled during active COVID-19.

The chain combines TRBV28 with TRBJ1-5; no clear D. The CDR3 contains 18 residues. Germline V gene data show CDR1 as MDHEN and CDR2 as SYDVKM. Trimming removed 6 bases at V and 2 bases at J, with 23 bases between. CDR3 region: CASSPLSVGRRGNQPQHF. CDR3 bases: TGTGCCAGCAGCCCGCTGTCAGTTGGGCGCCGTGGCAATCAGCCCCAGCATTTT.

This clone counts as medium-sized. This rearrangement joins TRBV28 to TRBJ2-1, with 10 positions matching TRBD1. Germline trimming cut 3 bases from V and 0 bases from J; bases unmatched to any gene: 5. The germline V gene has CDR1 MDHEN and CDR2 SYDVKM. The CDR3 extends over 17 amino acids. The CDR3 nucleotides are TGTGCCAGCAGTTTTCCGGGGACAGGGGACTCCTACAATGAGCAGTTCTTC. It codes for CASSFPGTGDSYNEQFF.

This chain uses TRBV5-4 with TRBJ2-1, with a weak D call TRBD2 (7 bases). The germline CDR1 and CDR2 sequences are SGHNT and YYREEE (reference sequence). The CDR3 has 15 residues. With 0 bases removed from V and 6 bases from J, the gap between germline ends came to 13 bases. This chain's CDR3 is CASSLVRGAFNEQFF. DNA of the CDR3: TGTGCCAGCAGCTTGGTACGGGGGGCCTTCAATGAGCAGTTCTTC.

This sequence joins TRBV12-5 and TRBJ2-1; no reliable D call. Germline CDR1 LGHNT, CDR2 FRNRAP. The CDR3 runs 12 residues. The ends were cut back, 6 bases at V and 7 bases at J, with 10 bases in the middle. The CDR3 nucleotides are TGTGCTAGTGGACCACGCCTAAATGAGCAGTTCTTC. It specifies CASGPRLNEQFF. Filled out from reference TRBV12-5 and TRBJ2-1, the complete variable domain reads DARVTQTPRHKVTEMGQEVTMRCQPILGHNTVFWYRQTMMQGLELLAYFRNRAPLDDSGMPKDRFSAEMPDATLATLKIQPSEPRDSAVYFCASGPRLNEQFFGPGTRLTVL.

CDR3 residues: CASSPGDSLYNEQFF. The CDR3 DNA reads TGTGCCAGCAGCCCGGGGGACAGCCTCTACAATGAGCAGTTCTTC. This rearrangement joins TRBV13 to TRBJ2-1; perhaps TRBD1 as D (7 bases). From germline, CDR1 is PRHDT and CDR2 FYEKMQ (reference sequence). The V end was cut by 5 bases, the J end by 3 bases, with 14 bases between. The CDR3 totals 15 residues.

The chain links TRBV5-1 to TRBJ1-2; 9 bases are a match to TRBD1. Germline assignment: CDR1 SGHRS and CDR2 YFSETQ. This CDR3 is built from 16 residues. V dropped 0 bases and J dropped 6; count of bases not matched to a gene: 9. CDR3 region: CASSLALDRGSHGYTF. The CDR3 DNA follows: TGCGCCAGCAGCTTGGCCCTGGACAGGGGATCACATGGCTACACCTTC.

J is TRBJ2-1 and V is TRBV24-1, with 8 bases matching TRBD2. CDR3 length equals 16 residues. Germline lookup yields CDR1 KGHDR and CDR2 SFDVKD. Germline trimming cut 0 bases from V and 6 bases from J; bases unmatched to any gene: 6. This CDR3 reads CATSDLRFGGANEQFF. CDR3 nucleotide sequence: TGTGCCACCAGTGATTTGCGGTTCGGGGGGGCCAATGAGCAGTTCTTC.

V gene TRBV3-1 (or the pseudogene TRBV3-2) combines with J gene TRBJ2-6; D gene ambiguous. The germline V gene encodes CDR1 LGHDT and CDR2 YNNKEL (reference sequence). V was pared by 1 base and J by 0 bases, with 16 bases between. This CDR3 contains 19 residues. The CDR3 nucleotides are TGTGCCAGCAGCCAAGTGCCGCCAGGTTTTCTCTCTGGGGCCAACGTCCTGACTTTC. This encodes CASSQVPPGFLSGANVLTF.

The chain uses TRBV5-5 and TRBJ1-2; possible D gene TRBD1, 6 bases. CDR1 is SGHKS and CDR2 is YYEKEE in the germline V gene (reference sequence). The V end was cut by 5 bases, the J end by 3 bases, with 20 bases between. CDR3 length equals 16 residues. CDR3 in amino acids: CASSRTYTGLDYGYTF. The DNA for the CDR3 is TGTGCCAGCAGTCGAACCTACACAGGGTTAGACTATGGCTACACCTTC.

The V call is TRBV4-2, the J call TRBJ1-1; weak D call: TRBD1 (6 bases). Germline V gives CDR1 LGHNA, CDR2 YNFKEQ. The ends were cut back, 0 bases at V and 6 bases at J, with 14 bases in the middle. The CDR3 is 15 amino acids. The CDR3 region is CASSQDKAGVSEAFF. The CDR3 DNA follows: TGTGCCAGCAGCCAAGATAAGGCAGGGGTTTCTGAAGCTTTCTTT.

The chain joins TRBV5-1 to TRBJ2-5; 9 bases align to TRBD2. Germline-derived CDR1 and CDR2 are SGHRS and YFSETQ. The CDR3 sequence is 16 residues long. Trimming at V came to 4 bases and at J to 3 bases, leaving 10 bases not matched to a gene. The CDR3 here is CASSLRSGGTKETQYF. The CDR3 DNA follows: TGCGCCAGCAGCCTTCGTAGCGGGGGCACGAAAGAGACCCAGTACTTC.

Here the CDR3 DNA reads TGTGCCAGCAGCCAAGAAATGAGGGCCATGAACGAGCAGTACTTC. Amino acids: CASSQEMRAMNEQYF. The chain is built from TRBV3-1 (or the pseudogene TRBV3-2) and TRBJ2-7, with D possibly TRBD2 on 5 matching bases. This CDR3 region has 15 residues. Per germline, CDR1 LGHDT and CDR2 YNNKEL (reference sequence). V was shortened by 0 bases and J by 5 bases, with 14 bases between the two germline ends.

Note on this clone: A much bigger clone sits one base away, suggesting this may be a read error. The J gene is TRBJ2-7, the V gene TRBV11-3; D remains ambiguous. Germline V CDR1 and CDR2: SGHNT, YENEEA. Trimming stripped 5 bases from V and 3 bases from J, with 5 bases between. The CDR3 runs to 11 residues. The CDR3, as DNA: TGTGCCAGCAGCCCGAGCTACGAGCAGTACTTC. Residues: CASSPSYEQYF.

The chain links TRBV9 to TRBJ2-7; 8 bases are a match to TRBD1. V shed 4 bases and J 2 bases; nucleotides not matched to a gene: 5. This CDR3 contains 14 residues. From germline, CDR1 is SGDLS and CDR2 YYNGEE. CDR3 sequence reads: CASSSGTGPYEQYF. The CDR3 DNA is TGTGCCAGCAGCTCCGGGACAGGTCCCTACGAGCAGTACTTC.

This chain joins TRBV19 and TRBJ2-2; maybe TRBD1 (6 bases). V was clipped by 3 bases and J by 1 base, with 15 bases between them. Germline lookup yields CDR1 LNHDA and CDR2 SQIVND (reference sequence). This CDR3 is 17 amino acids long. Here the CDR3 reads CASSIGGGRMNTGELFF. CDR3 nucleotide sequence: TGTGCCAGTAGTATTGGGGGCGGCCGAATGAACACCGGGGAGCTGTTTTTT.

The chain uses TRBV12-3 or TRBV12-4 and TRBJ2-3; TRBD2 aligns across 7 bases. J gave up 3 bases and V 6 bases, and 3 bases lay outside the gene matches. CDR3 length equals 13 residues. CDR3 loop: CASRWRGTDTQYF. The CDR3 DNA follows: TGTGCCAGCAGGTGGCGGGGGACAGATACGCAGTATTTT.

The V gene is TRBV5-4, the J gene TRBJ2-1; 8 bases fit TRBD2. The germline V gene encodes CDR1 SGHNT and CDR2 YYREEE (reference sequence). The junction had 8 bases not matched to a gene; V was cut back by 4 bases and J by 2 bases. This CDR3 is built from 16 residues. CDR3 DNA sequence: TGTGCCAGCAGCCCCACCGGGACTAGGACCTACAATGAGCAGTTCTTC. Residues: CASSPTGTRTYNEQFF.

The V and J genes are TRBV7-9 and TRBJ1-2, with 9 bases matching TRBD1. This CDR3 comprises 18 residues. V was clipped by 5 bases and J by 4 bases; unmatched bases: 17. Germline values: CDR1 SEHNR, CDR2 FQNEAQ (reference sequence). The CDR3 loop reads CASSPSRTGGATIYGYTF. The CDR3 coding sequence is TGTGCCAGCAGCCCCTCCAGAACAGGGGGCGCAACGATCTATGGCTACACCTTC.

The CDR3 here is CASSDSPSGSTGELFF. The CDR3 DNA follows: TGTGCCAGCAGTGACTCTCCTAGCGGGTCCACCGGGGAGCTGTTTTTT. V usage is TRBV6-4 and J usage is TRBJ2-2; TRBD2 agrees at 8 bases. CDR3 length equals 16 residues. J lost 4 bases, V lost 0 bases, and 4 bases had no gene match. Germline CDR1 MRHNA, CDR2 SNTAGT.

The J gene is TRBJ1-2, the V gene TRBV5-4, with 8 positions matching TRBD1. Germline V gene data show CDR1 as SGHNT and CDR2 as YYREEE (reference sequence). The length of the CDR3 is 15 residues. J gave up 0 bases and V 3 bases, and 4 bases lay outside the gene matches. The CDR3 sequence is CASSSGQDPNYGYTF. CDR3 nucleotide sequence: TGTGCCAGCAGCTCGGGACAGGACCCTAACTATGGCTACACCTTC.

The gene calls are TRBV5-4 and TRBJ1-1; D may be TRBD1 (5 bases). The CDR3 extends over 13 amino acids. CDR1 is SGHNT, CDR2 YYREEE, per germline (reference sequence). V was shortened by 5 bases and J by 3 bases, with 11 bases between the two germline ends. The CDR3 bases are TGTGCCAGCAGAAATAGGGGCGACACTGAAGCTTTCTTT. This translates into CASRNRGDTEAFF.

To note about this clone: The junction and the germline gene differ at one end; a read error may be behind it. This chain joins TRBV12-3 or TRBV12-4 and TRBJ2-7, with D possibly matching TRBD1 (7 bases). The CDR3 contains 11 residues. CDR3 in amino acids: CASRAGTDVAF. CDR3 sequence (DNA): TGTGCCAGCAGGGCGGGGACAGACGTTGCCTTC.

The sample holds a few counts of this clone. A read error may account for a junction end that differs from germline. The genes are TRBV6-5 and TRBJ1-6, with 7 bases matching TRBD1. Germline V gene data show CDR1 as MNHEY and CDR2 as SVGAGI. This CDR3 comprises 14 residues. The CDR3 loop reads CASRGGSDNSPLHF. The CDR3 coding sequence is TGTGCCAGCAGAGGGGGCTCCGATAATTCACCCCTCCACTTT.

The gene calls are TRBV14 and TRBJ2-5; 8 bases are a match to TRBD1. The V segment lost 1 base and the J segment 4 bases; nucleotides outside the gene matches: 8. The V gene's germline CDR1 is SGHDN and CDR2 FVKESK. The CDR3 has 16 amino acids. The CDR3 coding sequence is TGTGCCAGCAGCCAAGGAGCCGGACAGGGTTTAGAGACCCAGTACTTC. This gives the protein CASSQGAGQGLETQYF.

This rearrangement joins TRBV6-5 to TRBJ2-1, with TRBD1 matching 8 bases. Germline CDR1 is MNHEY and CDR2 is SVGAGI. The CDR3 covers 16 residues. With 0 bases clipped from V and 6 bases from J, the junction kept 7 bases outside the gene matches. CDR3 protein: CASSYSAGGFGNEQFF. CDR3 bases: TGTGCCAGCAGTTACTCTGCAGGGGGCTTTGGCAATGAGCAGTTCTTC.

This clone was observed once. The J gene is TRBJ2-4, the V gene TRBV6-6; 8 bases match TRBD1. The CDR3 length is 11 residues. After removal of 4 bases from V and 15 bases from J, the junction contained 5 bases not matched to a gene. The germline V gene has CDR1 MNHNY and CDR2 SVGAGI (reference sequence). DNA of the CDR3: TGTGCCAGCAGTTCGGACAGGGTAGCGTACTTC. Its translation: CASSSDRVAYF.

This clone is labeled medium-sized. The rearrangement joins TRBV9 to TRBJ2-1; D is perhaps TRBD1 (5 bases). The length of the CDR3 is 15 residues. The germline CDR1 and CDR2 sequences are SGDLS and YYNGEE. The germline V and J ends were trimmed by 6 bases and 8 bases, with 21 bases remaining between them. The CDR3 DNA reads TGTGCCAGCACCCAGGGTACCTCCCGGACGGATGAGCAGTTCTTC. It yields the protein CASTQGTSRTDEQFF.

This chain uses TRBV19 with TRBJ2-3; 8 positions match TRBD1. In germline, CDR1 is LNHDA, CDR2 SQIVND (reference sequence). V lost 1 base, J lost 6 bases, and 3 bases stayed unmatched. The CDR3 is made up of 14 amino acids. The CDR3 loop is CASSIVRGPDTQYF. The CDR3 bases are TGTGCCAGTAGTATAGTCAGGGGGCCTGATACGCAGTATTTT.

This chain joins TRBV9 and TRBJ2-5, with 10 nucleotides matching TRBD2. The CDR3 loop spans 16 amino acids. Germline trimming cut 3 bases from V and 0 bases from J; bases unmatched to any gene: 5. Germline CDR1 reads SGDLS; CDR2 reads YYNGEE. The CDR3 protein is CASSDGLADYQETQYF. The CDR3 coding sequence is TGTGCCAGCAGCGATGGACTAGCGGATTACCAAGAGACCCAGTACTTC.

The chain uses TRBV7-3 and TRBJ2-5; no reliable D call. Trimming removed 5 bases from V and 4 bases from J, with 11 bases in between. The CDR3 length is 13 residues. Germline lookup yields CDR1 SGHTA and CDR2 FQGTGA. The CDR3 sequence is CASSLRSGETQYF. DNA for the CDR3: TGTGCCAGCAGCCTAAGGTCCGGAGAGACCCAGTACTTC.